The T cell receptor beta chain described here comes from a study of PD-1 blockade in classical Hodgkin lymphoma. Study outcomes and limitations: Before treatment, TCR diversity in newly diagnosed patients was reportedly lower than in healthy donors. Still unresolved is the cause of the repertoire differences, which may be disease activity or prior therapy.

This CDR3 is built from 15 residues. V was clipped by 4 bases and J by 6 bases; unmatched bases: 9. Germline V gives CDR1 SGHNT, CDR2 YYREEE (reference sequence). Profiling relied on immunoSEQ multiplex PCR, and the TCRdb table lists in-frame clones only, not all of them. The table records around 23,000 clones, approximately 87% of them present only once. Of note for this clone: Antigen specificity is unknown.

Time point: newly diagnosed, previously untreated cHL patient sample. The authors enriched CD8+ T cells from thawed PBMCs via magnetic negative selection. Comparators were PBMCs taken from newly diagnosed, untreated classical Hodgkin lymphoma. The receptor was isolated from a human donor with classical Hodgkin lymphoma. The chain recombines TRBV5-4 with TRBJ1-4; TRBD1 matches 7 bases. The sequenced sample was CD8+ T cells from blood. The CDR3, as DNA: TGTGCCAGCAGCAAACACAGGGGTTCCGATGAAAAACTGTTTTTT. Residues: CASSKHRGSDEKLFF.